This T cell receptor beta chain was sequenced for a study of cytomegalovirus exposure and HLA in healthy donors. About the study: An analysis done earlier identified about 100 million unique TCR beta sequences from 200 million or so T cells. When over 300 donors were genotyped, 80% to 90% of them were found to fall in the Caucasian-associated ancestry cluster. Regarding the study as a whole: Immune exposure data for these donors was limited to CMV serostatus. According to the study, 160 or so TCR beta chains were cytomegalovirus-associated.

This PCR relied on a set of 60 Vbeta primers and 13 Jbeta primers. Profiling relied on immunoSEQ multiplex PCR, and the TCRdb table lists in-frame clones only, not all of them. The data hold some 180,000 clones, with around 77% observed a single time. Germline V gene lookup returns CDR1 SGDLS and CDR2 YYNGEE. Trimming stripped 2 bases from V and 7 bases from J, with 7 bases between. This CDR3 contains 13 residues. This clone was picked up a small number of times. The antigen remains unidentified. This chain links TRBV9 with TRBJ1-6; D remains ambiguous. This clonotype originated in a young woman in good health and CMV-seronegative. The sequencing sample was made of PBMCs. The CDR3: CASSVGGNSPLHF. The CDR3 bases are TGTGCCAGCAGCGTTGGAGGCAATTCACCCCTCCACTTT.